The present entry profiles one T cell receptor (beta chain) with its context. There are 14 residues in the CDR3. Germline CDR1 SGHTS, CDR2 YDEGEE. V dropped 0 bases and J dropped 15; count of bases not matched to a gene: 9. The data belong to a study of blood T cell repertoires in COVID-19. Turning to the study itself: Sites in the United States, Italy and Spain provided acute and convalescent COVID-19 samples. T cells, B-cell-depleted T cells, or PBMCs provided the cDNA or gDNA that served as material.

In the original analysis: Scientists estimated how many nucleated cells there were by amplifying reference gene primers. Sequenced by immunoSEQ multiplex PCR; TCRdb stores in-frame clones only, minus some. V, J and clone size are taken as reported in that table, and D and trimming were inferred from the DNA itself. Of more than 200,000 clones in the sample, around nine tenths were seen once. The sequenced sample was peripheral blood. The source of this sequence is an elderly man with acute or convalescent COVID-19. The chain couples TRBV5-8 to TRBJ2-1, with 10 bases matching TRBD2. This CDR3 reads CASSLAGLAGARFF. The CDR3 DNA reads TGTGCCAGCAGCTTGGCGGGGCTAGCGGGGGCTAGGTTCTTC. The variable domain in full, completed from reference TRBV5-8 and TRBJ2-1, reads EAGVTQSPTHLIKTRGQQATLRCSPISGHTSVYWYQQALGLGLQFLLWYDEGEERNRGNFPPRFSGRQFPNYSSELNVNALELEDSALYLCASSLAGLAGARFFGPGTRLTVL.